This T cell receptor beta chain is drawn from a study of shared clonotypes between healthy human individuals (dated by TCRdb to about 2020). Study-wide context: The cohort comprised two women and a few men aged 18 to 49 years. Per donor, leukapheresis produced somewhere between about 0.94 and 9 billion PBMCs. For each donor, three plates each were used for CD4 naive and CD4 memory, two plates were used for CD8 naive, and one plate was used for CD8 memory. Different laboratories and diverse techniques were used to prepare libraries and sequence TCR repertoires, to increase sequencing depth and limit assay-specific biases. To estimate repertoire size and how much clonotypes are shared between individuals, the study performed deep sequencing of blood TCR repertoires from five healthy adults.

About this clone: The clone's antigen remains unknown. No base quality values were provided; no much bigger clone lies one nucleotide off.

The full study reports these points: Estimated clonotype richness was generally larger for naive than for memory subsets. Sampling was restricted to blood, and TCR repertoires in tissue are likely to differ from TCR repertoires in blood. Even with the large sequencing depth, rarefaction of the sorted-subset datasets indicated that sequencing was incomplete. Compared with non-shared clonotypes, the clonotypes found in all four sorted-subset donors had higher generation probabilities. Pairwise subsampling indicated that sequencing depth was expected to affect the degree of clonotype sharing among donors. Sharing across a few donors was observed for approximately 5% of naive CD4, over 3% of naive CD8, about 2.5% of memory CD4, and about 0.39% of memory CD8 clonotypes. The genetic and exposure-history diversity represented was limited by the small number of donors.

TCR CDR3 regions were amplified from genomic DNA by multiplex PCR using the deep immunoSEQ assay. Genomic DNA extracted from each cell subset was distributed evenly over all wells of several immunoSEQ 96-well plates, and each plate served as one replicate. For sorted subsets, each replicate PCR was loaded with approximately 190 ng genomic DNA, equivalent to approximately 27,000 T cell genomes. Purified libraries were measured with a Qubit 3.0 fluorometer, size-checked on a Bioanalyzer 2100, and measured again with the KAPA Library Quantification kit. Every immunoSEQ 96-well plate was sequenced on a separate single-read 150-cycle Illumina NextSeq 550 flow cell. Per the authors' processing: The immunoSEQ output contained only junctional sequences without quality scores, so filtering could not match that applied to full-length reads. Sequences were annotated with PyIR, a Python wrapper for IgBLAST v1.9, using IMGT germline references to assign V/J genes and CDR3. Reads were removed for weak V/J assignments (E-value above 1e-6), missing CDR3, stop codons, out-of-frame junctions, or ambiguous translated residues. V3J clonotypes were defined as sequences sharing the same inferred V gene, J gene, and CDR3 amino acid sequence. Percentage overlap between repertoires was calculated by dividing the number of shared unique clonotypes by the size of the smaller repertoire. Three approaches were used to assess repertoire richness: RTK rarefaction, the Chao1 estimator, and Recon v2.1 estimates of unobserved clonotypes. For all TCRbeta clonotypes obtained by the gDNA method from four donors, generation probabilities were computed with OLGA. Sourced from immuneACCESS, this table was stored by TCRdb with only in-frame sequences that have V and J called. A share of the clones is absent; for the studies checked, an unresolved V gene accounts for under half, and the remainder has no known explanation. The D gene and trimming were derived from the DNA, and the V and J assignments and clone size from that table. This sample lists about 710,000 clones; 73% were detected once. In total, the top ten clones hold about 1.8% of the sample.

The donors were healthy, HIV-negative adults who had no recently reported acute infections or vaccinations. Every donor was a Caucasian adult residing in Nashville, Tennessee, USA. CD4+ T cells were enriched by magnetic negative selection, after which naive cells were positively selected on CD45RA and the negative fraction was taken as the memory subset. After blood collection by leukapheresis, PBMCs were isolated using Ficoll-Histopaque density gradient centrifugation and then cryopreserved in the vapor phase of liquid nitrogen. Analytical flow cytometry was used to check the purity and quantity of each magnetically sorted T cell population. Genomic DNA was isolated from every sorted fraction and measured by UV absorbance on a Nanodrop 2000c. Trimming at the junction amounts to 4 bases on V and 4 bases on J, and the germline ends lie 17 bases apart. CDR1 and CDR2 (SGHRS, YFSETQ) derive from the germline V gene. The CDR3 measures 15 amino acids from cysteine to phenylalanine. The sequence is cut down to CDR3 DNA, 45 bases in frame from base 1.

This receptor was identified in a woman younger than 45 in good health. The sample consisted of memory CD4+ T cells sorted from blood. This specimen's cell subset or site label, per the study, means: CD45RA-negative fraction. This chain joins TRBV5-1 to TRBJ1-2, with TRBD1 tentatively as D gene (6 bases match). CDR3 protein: CASSPFDRPAYGYTF. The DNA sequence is TGCGCCAGCAGCCCTTTTGACAGGCCGGCCTATGGCTACACCTTC.